What follows are 21 T cell receptor beta chains derived from one specimen sequenced in a study of blood T cell repertoires in COVID-19. The data were produced by immunoSEQ multiplex PCR, yet TCRdb's version contains in-frame clones alone and is incomplete. The sample has 150,000 to 200,000 clones; more than 65% are singletons. Material for sequencing was peripheral blood. These receptors originate from a woman older than 75 with acute or convalescent COVID-19.

The rearrangement joins TRBV7-9 to TRBJ2-7, with TRBD2 identical over 11 bases. With 5 bases clipped from V and 3 bases from J, the junction kept 15 bases outside the gene matches. The CDR3 extends over 18 amino acids. Looked up from germline, CDR1 is SEHNR and CDR2 is FQNEAQ (reference sequence). CDR3 sequence: CASSPPGARLAGRYEQYF. Here the CDR3 DNA reads TGTGCCAGCAGCCCCCCGGGGGCTCGACTAGCGGGACGCTACGAGCAGTACTTC.

The V and J genes are TRBV21-1 and TRBJ1-1. TRBV21-1 is reported as a pseudogene. CDR3 size: 15 residues. This chain's CDR3 is CASSKGGGLVTEAFF. The DNA of the CDR3 is TGTGCCAGCAGCAAAGGCGGGGGGCTGGTCACTGAAGCTTTCTTT.

V gene TRBV27 combines with J gene TRBJ1-2; 9 bases are a match to TRBD1. Germline V gene data show CDR1 as MNHEY and CDR2 as SMNVEV (reference sequence). This CDR3 contains 13 residues. V lost 4 bases and J lost 8; bases outside the gene matches: 5. CDR3 in DNA: TGTGCCAGCAGTTCCTACAGGGGGCAAGGCTACACCTTC. The encoded protein is CASSSYRGQGYTF.

The genes are TRBV19 and TRBJ1-1; unclear D gene. The germline V and J ends were trimmed by 5 bases and 5 bases, with 15 bases remaining between them. This CDR3 is built from 14 residues. The germline CDR1 and CDR2 sequences are LNHDA and SQIVND (reference sequence). CDR3 bases: TGTGCCAGTAGTTTCTCCGGGAGGAGAACTGAAGCTTTCTTT. Amino acid sequence: CASSFSGRRTEAFF.

The genes are TRBV24-1 and TRBJ1-1; D remains unclear. This CDR3 contains 13 residues. The germline gives CDR1 KGHDR, CDR2 SFDVKD. Trimming cost V 4 bases and J 8 bases, with 13 bases left between them. Written as DNA, the CDR3 is TGTGCCACCAGTGACTCCCCGGGAGACGAAGCTTTCTTT. This codes for CATSDSPGDEAFF.

The chain carries TRBV11-2 and TRBJ2-1; 12 nucleotides agree with TRBD2. The ends lost 5 bases at V and 5 bases at J; junction bases unmatched: 4. CDR1 and CDR2 from the germline V gene are SGHAT and FQNNGV. CDR3 size: 15 residues. In DNA, the CDR3 is TGTGCCAGCAGCCTTCTAGCGGGGGGGAACAATGAGCAGTTCTTC. It encodes CASSLLAGGNNEQFF. The full variable domain, its missing parts supplied by reference TRBV11-2 and TRBJ2-1, is EAGVAQSPRYKIIEKRQSVAFWCNPISGHATLYWYQQILGQGPKLLIQFQNNGVVDDSQLPKDRFSAERLKGVDSTLKIQPAKLEDSAVYLCASSLLAGGNNEQFFGPGTRLTVL.

The chain combines TRBV28 with TRBJ1-2; D might be TRBD1 (6 bases). With 5 bases removed from V and 8 bases from J, the gap between germline ends came to 18 bases. CDR3 size: 14 residues. The germline V gene encodes CDR1 MDHEN and CDR2 SYDVKM. The CDR3 DNA sequence: TGTGCCAGCAGTCCCGACAGGACAAGGTTAGGCTACACCTTC. Encoded protein: CASSPDRTRLGYTF.

By sample fraction, this clone is medium-sized (0.01 to 0.1%). V is TRBV5-5 and J is TRBJ2-2, with TRBD1 as a possible D gene (6 bases). Trimming cost V 2 bases and J 0 bases, with 8 bases left between them. This CDR3 has 15 amino acids. The germline V gene encodes CDR1 SGHKS and CDR2 YYEKEE (reference sequence). The CDR3 DNA follows: TGTGCCAGCAGCTTCGGGACATCGAACACCGGGGAGCTGTTTTTT. As protein: CASSFGTSNTGELFF.

The CDR3 sequence: CASSRQETQYF. The CDR3 nucleotides are TGTGCCAGCAGCCGGCAAGAGACCCAGTACTTC. This sequence joins TRBV7-9 and TRBJ2-5, with D unresolved. From germline, CDR1 is SEHNR and CDR2 FQNEAQ (reference sequence). Trimming took off 5 bases at V and 2 bases at J, with 3 bases between the two ends. The length of the CDR3 is 11 residues.

This chain uses TRBV4-2 with TRBJ2-7; 7 bases match TRBD1. The CDR3 is 15 amino acids. Germline loops: CDR1 LGHNA, CDR2 YNFKEQ. Trimming took 3 bases from V and 4 from J; bases not matched to a gene: 9. CDR3 DNA sequence: TGTGCCAGCAGCCAGATGGGGGACAGAAATTACGAGCAGTACTTC. Amino acid sequence: CASSQMGDRNYEQYF.

V usage is TRBV5-5 and J usage is TRBJ2-3; 8 bases align to TRBD2. V was clipped by 4 bases and J by 4 bases; unmatched bases: 5. CDR1 is SGHKS, CDR2 YYEKEE, per germline (reference sequence). This CDR3 is 14 amino acids long. The CDR3 here is CASSREGPADTQYF. CDR3 coding DNA: TGTGCCAGCAGCCGGGAGGGGCCCGCAGATACGCAGTATTTT.

The chain joins TRBV20-1 to TRBJ1-4, with unresolved D. CDR1 DFQATT and CDR2 SNEGSKA come from the germline V gene (reference sequence). The ends were cut back, 3 bases at V and 8 bases at J, with 10 bases in the middle. The CDR3 is made up of 12 amino acids. CDR3 region: CSASVGGEKLFF. In nucleotides, the CDR3 is TGCAGTGCTAGTGTCGGCGGCGAAAAACTGTTTTTT.

The gene calls are TRBV7-8 and TRBJ1-5; TRBD1 aligns across 8 bases. The trim removed 3 bases at V and 6 bases at J, leaving 10 bases unmatched. CDR3 size: 16 residues. CDR1 is SGHVS and CDR2 is FQNEAQ in the germline V gene. The CDR3 spells CASSFQGALGFQPQHF. The DNA for the CDR3 is TGTGCCAGCAGCTTTCAGGGGGCATTGGGTTTTCAGCCCCAGCATTTT.

This chain connects TRBV7-3 to TRBJ2-2, with D possibly matching TRBD1 (5 bases). CDR3 length equals 14 residues. V gave up 6 bases and J gave up 2 bases, with 10 bases separating them. Germline V lookup: CDR1 SGHTA, CDR2 FQGTGA. CDR3 protein: CASSQTENTGELFF. CDR3 bases: TGTGCCAGCAGTCAGACAGAAAACACCGGGGAGCTGTTTTTT. The complete variable domain, with remaining parts taken from reference TRBV7-3 and TRBJ2-2, reads GAGVSQTPSNKVTEKGKYVELRCDPISGHTALYWYRQSLGQGPEFLIYFQGTGAADDSGLPNDRFFAVRPEGSVSTLKIQRTERGDSAVYLCASSQTENTGELFFGEGSRLTVL.

The V and J genes are TRBV28 and TRBJ1-4; D is possibly TRBD1 (5 bases). In germline, CDR1 is MDHEN, CDR2 SYDVKM. The CDR3 consists of 15 residues. V lost 5 bases, J lost 1 base, and 11 bases lay in between. CDR3 coding DNA: TGTGCCAGCAGTCCCATCAGGGTAACTAATGAAAAACTGTTTTTT. It translates to CASSPIRVTNEKLFF.

The genes are TRBV19 and TRBJ2-1; perhaps TRBD1 as D (6 bases). The CDR3 is made up of 16 amino acids. Germline CDR1 is LNHDA and CDR2 is SQIVND (reference sequence). The ends were cut back, 6 bases at V and 5 bases at J, with 20 bases in the middle. The CDR3 DNA is TGTGCCAGTAGAGCTCAGGGGCATCCTCTTCACAATGAGCAGTTCTTC. This gives the protein CASRAQGHPLHNEQFF.

V usage is TRBV2 and J usage is TRBJ2-3, with TRBD1 matching over 7 bases. V was pared by 8 bases and J by 0 bases, with 8 bases of the junction left unmatched. Germline loops: CDR1 SNHLY, CDR2 FYNNEI. CDR3 length: 15 residues. CDR3 DNA sequence: TGTGCCAGCCTCCTACAGGGGACGAGCACAGATACGCAGTATTTT. It codes for CASLLQGTSTDTQYF.

V is TRBV3-1 (or the pseudogene TRBV3-2) and J is TRBJ1-1; TRBD1 matches 8 bases. The CDR3 spans 14 residues. Germline CDR1 is LGHDT and CDR2 is YNNKEL (reference sequence). Trimming at V came to 2 bases and at J to 6 bases, leaving 5 bases not matched to a gene. The CDR3 nucleotides are TGTGCCAGCAGCCAAAGGACAGGGAGGGCTGAAGCTTTCTTT. Protein sequence: CASSQRTGRAEAFF.

The rearrangement uses TRBV27 and TRBJ1-5, with a tentative D call TRBD1 (6 bases). The CDR3 extends over 14 amino acids. CDR1 and CDR2 (germline): MNHEY, SMNVEV (reference sequence). The V and J ends lost 2 bases and 5 bases respectively, with 10 bases between them. The CDR3 DNA reads as TGTGCCAGCAGTTTAAGGGGGAGCTATCAGCCCCAGCATTTT. It translates to CASSLRGSYQPQHF.

This clone was recorded once. The chain couples TRBV5-1 to TRBJ1-2; 7 nucleotides agree with TRBD1. The CDR3 has 15 amino acids. Losses at the gene ends were 1 base for V and 7 bases for J; bases not matched to a gene: 10. Germline assignment: CDR1 SGHRS and CDR2 YFSETQ. This CDR3 is CASSLSTGEAGGYTF. The CDR3 DNA reads TGCGCCAGCAGCTTGTCTACAGGGGAGGCTGGTGGCTACACCTTC.

J is TRBJ2-7 and V is TRBV2; 8 positions match TRBD1. The CDR3 runs 14 residues. Germline V gene lookup returns CDR1 SNHLY and CDR2 FYNNEI. V shed 3 bases, J shed 6 bases, and the junction held 7 bases outside the gene matches. CDR3 region: CASSELPGTGEQYF. The CDR3 nucleotides are TGTGCCAGCAGTGAGTTGCCGGGGACAGGCGAGCAGTACTTC.